This TCR beta chain was sequenced during a study of shared clonotypes between healthy human individuals. Assay: immunoSEQ multiplex PCR; the TCRdb copy retains only in-frame clones and omits some. Of just over 2,000,000 clones listed, 95% were seen once; the top ten hold approximately 0.13%. Trimming stripped 3 bases from V and 13 bases from J, with 15 bases between. The length of the CDR3 is 11 residues. CDR1 DFQATT and CDR2 SNEGSKA come from the germline V gene (reference sequence). The genes are TRBV20-1 and TRBJ1-2; no clear D gene. The sample taken for sequencing was naive CD4+ T cells sorted from blood. The subset denotes: CD45RA+ positively selected. The sequence was obtained from a man aged 18 to 30 in good health. CDR3 in amino acids: CSASHDPLATF. DNA for the CDR3: TGCAGTGCTAGTCACGATCCTCTCGCCACCTTC.